This is a list of T cell receptor beta chains from one sample in a study of shared T cell receptors in the human thymus. Here immunoSEQ multiplex PCR was the method, and the copy in TCRdb shows in-frame clones only, minus some. The data contain 700,000 to 750,000 clones, 80% to 90% of them seen just once; the ten biggest clones take up about 0.0098%. The data were also submitted as part of a second study, on human thymus T cells.

Sample: thymocytes. These receptors were taken from a girl under three years old with a congenital heart defect. The CDR3 runs from the conserved cysteine through the conserved F or W. The D gene is left open where the match is weak. A row's size may be missing; if present it is once, few, many or a size class.

.,.,TRBJ2-5,TRBV4-1,TGCGCCAGCAGCCACGGTCAGGGGATAGGAGAGACCCAGTACTTC,CASSHGQGIGETQYF
TRBD1,.,TRBJ1-1,TRBV7-2,TGTGCCAGCAGCTTTTATGCGACAGGGGAAGTCACTGAAGCTTTCTTT,CASSFYATGEVTEAFF
.,.,TRBJ2-5,TRBV4-2,TGTGCCAGCAGCCAAGTAAAGGAGCGAAAGGAGACCCAGTACTTC,CASSQVKERKETQYF
.,.,TRBJ1-1,TRBV27,TGTGCCAGCAGTCGAATAATCACCCTGACAGGTGGGACTATGAACACTGAAGCTTTCTTT,CASSRIITLTGGTMNTEAFF
.,.,TRBJ1-5,TRBV5-5,TGTGCCAGCAGCCCAGGTCCGTTGGTCCATCAGCCCCAGCATTTT,CASSPGPLVHQPQHF
.,once,TRBJ1-2,TRBV6-6,TGTGCCAGCAGTTATTTAGGCAGTCGAACGCGGGGAGGCTACACCTTC,CASSYLGSRTRGGYTF
.,.,TRBJ1-1,TRBV4-1,TGCGCCAGCAGCCAAGAAGTACGGTGGTTCGACACTGAAGCTTTCTTT,CASSQEVRWFDTEAFF
TRBD2,once,TRBJ2-1,TRBV9,TGTGCCAGCAGCGTAGACTCGGGACTAGCCAACAATGAGCAGTTCTTC,CASSVDSGLANNEQFF
.,once,TRBJ2-7,TRBV18,TGTGCCAGCTCACCACCGGACTGCCGAAGGTTCCACGAGCAGTACTTC,CASSPPDCRRFHEQYF
.,.,TRBJ1-5,TRBV19,TGTGCCAGTAGTATAGAGGAGCCACCGGCGCATAGCAATCAGCCCCAGCATTTT,CASSIEEPPAHSNQPQHF
TRBD2,.,TRBJ2-1,TRBV4-3,TGCGCCAGCAGCCAAGATGTTGGGGGAGGGATTACCAATGAGCAGTTCTTC,CASSQDVGGGITNEQFF